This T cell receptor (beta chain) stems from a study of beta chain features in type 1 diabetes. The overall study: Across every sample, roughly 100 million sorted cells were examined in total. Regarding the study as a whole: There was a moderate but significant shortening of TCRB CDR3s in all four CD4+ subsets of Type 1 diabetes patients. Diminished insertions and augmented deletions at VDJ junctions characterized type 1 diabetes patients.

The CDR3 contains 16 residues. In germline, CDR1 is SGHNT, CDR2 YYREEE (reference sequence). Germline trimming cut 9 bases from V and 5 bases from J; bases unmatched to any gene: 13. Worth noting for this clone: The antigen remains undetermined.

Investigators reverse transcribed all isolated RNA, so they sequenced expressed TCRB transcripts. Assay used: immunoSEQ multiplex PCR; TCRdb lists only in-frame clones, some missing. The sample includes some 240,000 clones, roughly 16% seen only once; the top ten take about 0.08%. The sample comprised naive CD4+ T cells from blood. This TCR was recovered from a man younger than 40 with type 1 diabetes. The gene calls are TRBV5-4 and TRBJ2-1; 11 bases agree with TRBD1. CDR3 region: CATLPRGTGGNNEQFF. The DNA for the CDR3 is TGTGCCACCCTTCCGAGGGGGACAGGGGGTAACAATGAGCAGTTCTTC.